These 20 T cell receptor beta chains share one sample of origin, sequenced in a study of cytomegalovirus exposure and HLA in healthy donors. The PCR contained 60 Vbeta and 13 Jbeta primers. Sequencing used immunoSEQ multiplex PCR; TCRdb keeps in-frame clones, though not all of them. The top ten hold about 4.5% of the sample, which has over 55,000 clones, just under 80% seen once. The sample comprised PBMCs. Receptors originate from a young woman in good health and CMV-seronegative.

This clone was seen only a few times. The CDR3 loop reads CASSSGGAEYEQYF. CDR3 nucleotides: TGTGCCAGCAGCTCGGGGGGGGCGGAGTACGAGCAGTACTTC. The V call is TRBV6-1, the J call TRBJ2-7, with 8 positions matching TRBD2. The CDR3 consists of 14 residues. J gave up 4 bases and V 6 bases, and 8 bases lay outside the gene matches. The germline gives CDR1 MNHNS, CDR2 SASEGT.

The chain recombines TRBV4-1 with TRBJ2-7, with D uncertain. The V end was cut by 2 bases, the J end by 0 bases, with 5 bases between. The length of the CDR3 is 13 residues. Germline values: CDR1 MGHRA, CDR2 YSYEKL. The CDR3 nucleotides are TGCGCCAGCAGCCAATCCCTCTCCTACGAGCAGTACTTC. Its translation is CASSQSLSYEQYF.

This clone has only a few counts. V and J are TRBV5-1 and TRBJ1-2; 7 bases line up with TRBD1. The junction had 3 bases not matched to a gene; V was cut back by 2 bases and J by 2 bases. Per germline, CDR1 SGHRS and CDR2 YFSETQ. This CDR3 has 14 residues. The CDR3 DNA sequence: TGCGCCAGCAGCTTAGGGGGCACGAACTATGGCTACACCTTC. Encoded protein: CASSLGGTNYGYTF.

The chain couples TRBV29-1 to TRBJ2-7, with 9 bases lining up with TRBD2. With V trimmed by 4 bases and J by 3 bases, 10 bases remained unmatched. The CDR3 has 15 amino acids. The germline V gene has CDR1 SQVTM and CDR2 ANQGSEA. CDR3 nucleotide sequence: TGCAGCGTTGTGTACAGTAGCGGGAGAAACTACGAGCAGTACTTC. It encodes CSVVYSSGRNYEQYF.

This sequence joins TRBV5-6 and TRBJ2-4; D may be TRBD1 (6 bases). The CDR3 is 15 amino acids. Germline assignment: CDR1 SGHDT and CDR2 YYEEEE. Trimming took off 0 bases at V and 5 bases at J, with 12 bases between the two ends. Here the CDR3 reads CASSLELNRENIQYF. CDR3 nucleotide sequence: TGTGCCAGCAGCTTGGAGCTTAACAGGGAAAACATTCAGTACTTC.

The J gene is TRBJ1-1, the V gene TRBV29-1, with a tentative D call TRBD1 (6 bases). The CDR3 has 15 amino acids. V was shortened by 1 base and J by 1 base, with 13 bases between the two germline ends. From germline, CDR1 is SQVTM and CDR2 ANQGSEA. The CDR3 DNA sequence: TGCAGCGTTGAAGGGGTCTGGGGACAGAACACTGAAGCTTTCTTT. This codes for CSVEGVWGQNTEAFF. The full variable domain, in which reference TRBV29-1 and TRBJ1-1 provide the parts outside the CDR3, is SAVISQKPSRDICQRGTSLTIQCQVDSQVTMMFWYRQQPGQSLTLIATANQGSEATYESGFVIDKFPISRPNLTFSTLTVSNMSPEDSSIYLCSVEGVWGQNTEAFFGQGTRLTVV.

The rearrangement uses TRBV4-3 and TRBJ2-7, with D unclear. Trimming took 1 base from V and 7 from J, leaving 11 bases between them. The CDR3 runs 13 residues. Per the germline V gene, CDR1 is LGHNA and CDR2 is YSLEER. CDR3 loop: CASSQVGRREQYF. The DNA for the CDR3 is TGCGCCAGCAGCCAAGTGGGCCGGCGAGAGCAGTACTTC.

As DNA, the CDR3 is TGTGCCAGCAGCCGCAGACAGGGGGGGACTGAAGCTTTCTTT. It encodes CASSRRQGGTEAFF. The V gene is TRBV7-2, the J gene TRBJ1-1; TRBD1 matches 9 bases. The length of the CDR3 is 14 residues. V shed 5 bases and J 5 bases; nucleotides not matched to a gene: 6. Germline CDR1 reads SGHTA; CDR2 reads FQGNSA.

This clone was observed a handful of times. The J gene is TRBJ1-6, the V gene TRBV25-1; 7 nucleotides line up with TRBD1. Germline V gene lookup returns CDR1 MGHDK and CDR2 SYGVNS. The ends lost 6 bases at V and 3 bases at J; junction bases unmatched: 2. The CDR3 is made up of 14 amino acids. The CDR3 is CASSRDSYNSPLHF. The CDR3 nucleotides read TGTGCCAGCAGCCGGGACAGCTATAATTCACCCCTCCACTTT. Variable domain in full (rest from reference TRBV25-1 and TRBJ1-6): EADIYQTPRYLVIGTGKKITLECSQTMGHDKMYWYQQDPGMELHLIHYSYGVNSTEKGDLSSESTVSRIRTEHFPLTLESARPSHTSQYLCASSRDSYNSPLHFGNGTRLTVT.

DNA of the CDR3: TGTGCCAGCAGCTTAATCGGTGGCACAGATACGCAGTATTTT. It encodes CASSLIGGTDTQYF. The chain is built from TRBV11-3 and TRBJ2-3; D is unclear. There are 14 residues in the CDR3. V shed 2 bases and J shed 1 base, with 7 bases lying between them. Germline lookup yields CDR1 SGHNT and CDR2 YENEEA.

The chain has TRBV6-1 and TRBJ1-4; 8 bases agree with TRBD1. Losses at the gene ends were 4 bases for V and 8 bases for J; bases not matched to a gene: 6. The CDR3 has 14 residues. The germline V gene encodes CDR1 MNHNS and CDR2 SASEGT. The CDR3 nucleotides are TGTGCCAGCAGTGGACAGGGGAATATCGAAAAACTGTTTTTT. Its translation is CASSGQGNIEKLFF.

This clone was observed a few times. The rearrangement uses TRBV6-4 and TRBJ2-5, with TRBD2 matching 8 bases. The CDR3 runs 14 residues. The trim removed 3 bases at V and 5 bases at J, leaving 5 bases unmatched. CDR1 and CDR2 (germline): MRHNA, SNTAGT. The CDR3 spells CASSEEVAGETQYF. Here the CDR3 DNA reads TGTGCCAGCAGTGAGGAAGTAGCGGGGGAGACCCAGTACTTC.

This clone was seen a handful of times. This sequence joins TRBV6-1 and TRBJ2-1, with D perhaps TRBD2 (5 bases). Trimming stripped 2 bases from V and 4 bases from J, with 9 bases between. There are 14 residues in the CDR3. Germline V gene lookup returns CDR1 MNHNS and CDR2 SASEGT. This CDR3 is CASSETGNYNEQFF. The CDR3 DNA reads TGTGCCAGCAGTGAAACCGGGAATTACAATGAGCAGTTCTTC.

This clone was detected only once. V is TRBV5-1 and J is TRBJ2-3; 12 nucleotides line up with TRBD2. This CDR3 region has 16 residues. Germline lookup yields CDR1 SGHRS and CDR2 YFSETQ. Losses at the gene ends were 4 bases for V and 2 bases for J; bases not matched to a gene: 5. The CDR3 coding sequence is TGCGCCAGCAGCCATCCTAGCGGGGGGGACACAGATACGCAGTATTTT. It yields the protein CASSHPSGGDTDTQYF. The whole variable domain, filled in from reference TRBV5-1 and TRBJ2-3, reads KAGVTQTPRYLIKTRGQQVTLSCSPISGHRSVSWYQQTPGQGLQFLFEYFSETQRNKGNFPGRFSGRQFSNSRSEMNVSTLELGDSALYLCASSHPSGGDTDTQYFGPGTRLTVL.

The rearrangement links TRBV5-6 to TRBJ2-4; 9 bases match TRBD1. Per the germline V gene, CDR1 is SGHDT and CDR2 is YYEEEE. V lost 3 bases, J lost 0 bases, and 4 bases stayed unmatched. The CDR3 runs to 16 residues. The CDR3 protein is CASSSTGGAAKNIQYF. As DNA, the CDR3 is TGTGCCAGCAGCTCTACAGGGGGCGCAGCCAAAAACATTCAGTACTTC.

The chain has TRBV2 and TRBJ1-1, with no clear D. This CDR3 region has 12 residues. Trimming took 6 bases from V and 5 from J, leaving 10 bases between them. Germline V gives CDR1 SNHLY, CDR2 FYNNEI. Written as DNA, the CDR3 is TGTGCCAGCAGCCGGGGAGGTACTGAAGCTTTCTTT. It yields the protein CASSRGGTEAFF.

This chain connects TRBV29-1 to TRBJ2-1; perhaps TRBD1 as D (5 bases). V was pared by 6 bases and J by 6 bases, with 18 bases between. This CDR3 region has 14 residues. Germline V gene sequence: CDR1 SQVTM, CDR2 ANQGSEA. In nucleotides, the CDR3 is TGCAGCGTAACGACAGTCCAGTCCCTCAATGAGCAGTTCTTC. Its protein product is CSVTTVQSLNEQFF.

CDR3 amino acids: CASSFRRKREGTSTQYF. Here the CDR3 DNA reads TGTGCCAGCAGCTTCCGTAGAAAGCGGGAGGGGACGAGTACGCAGTATTTT. This chain joins TRBV7-6 and TRBJ2-3; 10 nucleotides match TRBD2. The CDR3 runs to 17 residues. J was trimmed by 8 bases and V by 3 bases; bases with no gene match: 14. Per germline, CDR1 SGHVS and CDR2 FNYEAQ.

Here the CDR3 reads CAWTPRTSPTDTQYF. In nucleotides, the CDR3 is TGTGCCTGGACCCCTAGGACTAGCCCCACAGATACGCAGTATTTT. The rearrangement joins TRBV30 to TRBJ2-3, with 8 nucleotides matching TRBD2. The CDR3 runs to 15 residues. Germline CDR1 and CDR2: GTSNPN and SVGIG (reference sequence). V was pared by 4 bases and J by 2 bases, with 8 bases of the junction left unmatched.

This chain links TRBV5-1 with TRBJ1-2; unclear D gene. The CDR3 has 17 amino acids. V dropped 0 bases and J dropped 7 bases, with 22 bases sitting between them. Germline V gene lookup returns CDR1 SGHRS and CDR2 YFSETQ. CDR3 nucleotides: TGCGCCAGCAGCTTGGACCCCGGGATAGGGAGGAAAATTGGCTACACCTTC. Its protein product is CASSLDPGIGRKIGYTF.